Below, 5 T cell receptor beta chains from the same sample are listed, as sequenced in a study of blood T cell repertoires in COVID-19. TCRdb's copy holds only in-frame clones and misses some; the assay was immunoSEQ multiplex PCR. The table includes fewer than 300,000 clones, roughly 90% detected once. Specimen: peripheral blood. These receptors all stem from a woman in her twenties or thirties with COVID-19, enrolled during active disease.

The CDR3 here is CASSPSGGTETQYF. The DNA for the CDR3 is TGTGCCAGCAGCCCATCAGGGGGCACAGAGACCCAGTACTTC. This rearrangement joins TRBV7-3 to TRBJ2-5, with 8 bases fitting TRBD1. V trimming: 5 bases; J trimming: 4 bases; junction bases outside the gene matches: 6. Per the germline V gene, CDR1 is SGHTA and CDR2 is FQGTGA. CDR3 length: 14 residues. Variable domain in full (rest from reference TRBV7-3 and TRBJ2-5): GAGVSQTPSNKVTEKGKYVELRCDPISGHTALYWYRQSLGQGPEFLIYFQGTGAADDSGLPNDRFFAVRPEGSVSTLKIQRTERGDSAVYLCASSPSGGTETQYFGPGTRLLVL.

J is TRBJ1-6 and V is TRBV30; D is perhaps TRBD1 (5 bases). Germline-derived CDR1 and CDR2 are GTSNPN and SVGIG (reference sequence). The CDR3 has 13 amino acids. The V end lost 5 bases, the J end lost 7 bases, and 12 bases lay between the germline ends. The CDR3 DNA reads as TGTGCCTGGGAAGACAGCAGGAATTCACCCCTCCACTTT. It encodes CAWEDSRNSPLHF.

The DNA of the CDR3 is TGTGCCAGCAGTTTAAGAGGGCTAGCGGTTGGAAATGAGCAGTTCTTC. This gives the protein CASSLRGLAVGNEQFF. V is TRBV27 and J is TRBJ2-1; 7 bases match TRBD2. The CDR3 sequence is 16 residues long. V lost 2 bases, J lost 7 bases, and 11 bases stayed unmatched. Germline assignment: CDR1 MNHEY and CDR2 SMNVEV (reference sequence).

The V and J genes are TRBV30 and TRBJ1-5; 8 bases agree with TRBD1. From germline, CDR1 is GTSNPN and CDR2 SVGIG (reference sequence). Unmatched junction bases numbered 3, after V lost 2 bases and J lost 3 bases. This CDR3 is 14 amino acids long. The CDR3 nucleotides are TGTGCCTGGAGTTCGGGACAGGCCAATCAGCCCCAGCATTTT. Protein: CAWSSGQANQPQHF.

The V and J genes are TRBV27 and TRBJ1-2; D may be TRBD1 (5 bases). V lost 5 bases and J 4 bases, leaving 14 bases between the germline ends. Germline assignment: CDR1 MNHEY and CDR2 SMNVEV (reference sequence). CDR3 size: 14 residues. For the CDR3, the DNA is TGTGCCAGCAGTCCGCGACAGTTCACCTATGGCTACACCTTC. Translation gives CASSPRQFTYGYTF.